This is a list of T cell receptor beta chains from one sample in a study of T cells after yellow fever vaccination. A single record per CDR3 protein comes from TCRdb applying MiXCR to the 5' RACE reads. The sample includes 200,000 to 300,000 distinct CDR3 sequences, 10% to 15% of them seen just once. Specimen: CD4+ T cells sorted from PBMCs, collected 45 days after the yellow fever booster vaccination. Receptors originate from a man in his thirties or forties who received the YFV17D yellow fever vaccine. Each CDR3 is given with its conserved first and last residue. The D gene is left open where the match is weak. Part of the rows lack a size; the others show once, few, many or a class for expanded clones.

D: NA
V: TRBV27
size: NA
J: TRBJ2-7
DNA: TGTGCCAGCAGTCAGGAACGGCCCACCTACGAGCAGTACTTC
CDR3: CASSQERPTYEQYF

D: NA
V: TRBV7-2
size: few
J: TRBJ2-1
DNA: TGTGCCAGCAGCTTAGCCCCCTCAGGGAGGATGCAGTTCTTC
CDR3: CASSLAPSGRMQFF

D: NA
V: TRBV7-2
size: few
J: TRBJ2-1
DNA: TGTGCCAGCAGCTGGGAACTGAATGAGCAGTTCTTC
CDR3: CASSWELNEQFF

D: TRBD2
V: TRBV5-1
size: NA
J: TRBJ2-1
DNA: TGCGCCAGCAGCTTGGTTGGTAGCGGGGTAGTACAGTTCTTC
CDR3: CASSLVGSGVVQFF

D: TRBD1
V: TRBV10-3
size: few
J: TRBJ2-5
DNA: TGTGCCATCAGTGACCAGGGGGTGGAAGAGACCCAGTACTTC
CDR3: CAISDQGVEETQYF

D: NA
V: TRBV5-4
size: NA
J: TRBJ2-5
DNA: TGTGCCAGCAACAAAGACCGCAACCAAGAGACCCAGTACTTC
CDR3: CASNKDRNQETQYF

D: NA
V: TRBV18
size: NA
J: TRBJ2-1
DNA: TGTGCCAGCTCACCTGGACTACGCGGCACATCCTACAATGAGCAGTTCTTC
CDR3: CASSPGLRGTSYNEQFF

D: NA
V: TRBV18
size: few
J: TRBJ2-3
DNA: TGTGCCAGCTCGCGACCCGGGGGAAGCACAGATACGCAGTATTTT
CDR3: CASSRPGGSTDTQYF

D: TRBD2
V: TRBV2
size: many
J: TRBJ2-1
DNA: TGTGCCAGCGCGAGGCGGGGGGGCTACAATGAGCAGTTCTTC
CDR3: CASARRGGYNEQFF

D: TRBD2
V: TRBV20-1
size: NA
J: TRBJ2-3
DNA: TGCAGTGCTAGATCTAGCGGGAGGGCCGAAGGAGCTACGCAGTATTTT
CDR3: CSARSSGRAEGATQYF

D: NA
V: TRBV5-4
size: few
J: TRBJ2-3
DNA: TGTGCCAGCAGCTTGGACAGCAACACAGATACGCAGTATTTT
CDR3: CASSLDSNTDTQYF

D: TRBD1
V: TRBV9
size: few
J: TRBJ2-1
DNA: TGTGCCAACAAACCGGGACAGGCTGGGAATGAGCAGTTCTTC
CDR3: CANKPGQAGNEQFF

D: TRBD2
V: TRBV7-2
size: NA
J: TRBJ2-3
DNA: TGTGCCAGCAGCTTAGTCGGGAGGACTAGCACAGATACGCAGTATTTT
CDR3: CASSLVGRTSTDTQYF

D: TRBD2
V: TRBV20-1
size: NA
J: TRBJ2-5
DNA: TGCAGTGCCCTACGGGAGGGAGAGACCCAGTACTTC
CDR3: CSALREGETQYF

D: TRBD2
V: TRBV20-1
size: few
J: TRBJ2-5
DNA: TGCAGTGCTAGAAGATCAGCCGGGACTAGCGGGAGTGAGACCCAGTACTTC
CDR3: CSARRSAGTSGSETQYF

D: NA
V: TRBV7-2
size: few
J: TRBJ2-5
DNA: TGTGCCAGCAGCTCGGAACGAGAGACCCAGTACTTC
CDR3: CASSSERETQYF

D: NA
V: TRBV7-8
size: NA
J: TRBJ2-7
DNA: TGTGCCAGCAGCTTAGGGGAGTACGAGCAGTACTTC
CDR3: CASSLGEYEQYF

D: NA
V: TRBV9
size: NA
J: TRBJ1-6
DNA: TGTGCCAGCACCCGTTCAGGGGATGGTAAGGCCCTCCACTTT
CDR3: CASTRSGDGKALHF

D: TRBD2
V: TRBV9
size: few
J: TRBJ2-1
DNA: TGTGCCAGCAGCGTTGGCGGGAGCCTGGGGAATGAGCAGTTCTTC
CDR3: CASSVGGSLGNEQFF

D: NA
V: TRBV18
size: NA
J: TRBJ2-3
DNA: TGTGCCAGCTCACCGGACTGGGGGACAGATACGCAGTATTTT
CDR3: CASSPDWGTDTQYF

D: TRBD1
V: TRBV5-1
size: few
J: TRBJ2-7
DNA: TGCGCCAGCAGCTTGGGGCCGGGACAGACCTACGAGCAGTACTTC
CDR3: CASSLGPGQTYEQYF

D: NA
V: TRBV7-2
size: NA
J: TRBJ2-3
DNA: TGTGCCAGCAGCTTAAGTATTTTAGATACGCAGTATTTT
CDR3: CASSLSILDTQYF

D: NA
V: TRBV12-3/TRBV12-4
size: NA
J: TRBJ1-3
DNA: TGTGCCAGCAGGGTTGGGGCCGGAAACACCATATATTTT
CDR3: CASRVGAGNTIYF

D: TRBD1
V: TRBV24-1
size: NA
J: TRBJ2-1
DNA: TGTGCCACCAGTGATCCCGGGACAGAGAAATACAATGAGCAGTTCTTC
CDR3: CATSDPGTEKYNEQFF

D: NA
V: TRBV19
size: NA
J: TRBJ2-1
DNA: TGTGCCAGTACCGGGGCGTTAGAGGGTAAGGGTAGGGAGCAGTTCTTC
CDR3: CASTGALEGKGREQFF

D: NA
V: TRBV15
size: NA
J: TRBJ2-3
DNA: TGTGCCACCTCTTTCCGTGGAGATACGCAGTATTTT
CDR3: CATSFRGDTQYF

D: NA
V: TRBV5-1
size: few
J: TRBJ2-3
DNA: TGCGCCAGCAGCTTGGATAGCCAAACAGATACGCAGTATTTT
CDR3: CASSLDSQTDTQYF

D: NA
V: TRBV7-9
size: many
J: TRBJ1-1
DNA: TGTGCCAGCAGCCTGCTTGGGGTGGAAGCTTTCTTT
CDR3: CASSLLGVEAFF

D: NA
V: TRBV7-2
size: few
J: TRBJ2-3
DNA: TGTGCCAGCAGCTCCACAGGGTTAGATACGCAGTATTTT
CDR3: CASSSTGLDTQYF

D: TRBD1
V: TRBV6-5
size: many
J: TRBJ1-5
DNA: TGTGCCAGCAGTTACTCGCGGGACAGGGATCAGCCCCAGCATTTT
CDR3: CASSYSRDRDQPQHF

D: NA
V: TRBV20-1
size: few
J: TRBJ1-1
DNA: TGCAGTGCCGCCGGGACACAGATTGAAGCTTTCTTT
CDR3: CSAAGTQIEAFF

D: NA
V: TRBV20-1
size: few
J: TRBJ2-3
DNA: TGCAGTGCCCCGGGACAGGCCGGGAGGGCCGGGGATACGCAGTATTTT
CDR3: CSAPGQAGRAGDTQYF

D: TRBD2
V: TRBV7-2
size: NA
J: TRBJ2-2
DNA: TGTGCCAGCAGCCCGAGGTTCTCGGCTAGCGGATACGGGGAGCTGTTTTTT
CDR3: CASSPRFSASGYGELFF

D: TRBD2
V: TRBV5-4
size: NA
J: TRBJ2-3
DNA: TGTGCCAGCAGCTTGGCCGGACTAGCACCAGATACGCAGTATTTT
CDR3: CASSLAGLAPDTQYF

D: TRBD1
V: TRBV20-1
size: NA
J: TRBJ2-7
DNA: TGCAGTGCTTTAGGGGACAGGGGTTCCTACGAGCAGTACTTC
CDR3: CSALGDRGSYEQYF

D: TRBD2
V: TRBV28
size: NA
J: TRBJ2-7
DNA: TGTGCCAGCAGTTTAGGAGGACTAGGGACCTACGAGCAGTACTTC
CDR3: CASSLGGLGTYEQYF

D: TRBD1
V: TRBV7-2
size: NA
J: TRBJ2-1
DNA: TGTGCCAGCAGCCCCCGGGACAGGGCCAGGGTCTACAATGAGCAGTTCTTC
CDR3: CASSPRDRARVYNEQFF

D: NA
V: TRBV30
size: NA
J: TRBJ1-5
DNA: TGTGCCTGGAGCCTCCTCTTTAATCAGCCCCAGCATTTT
CDR3: CAWSLLFNQPQHF

D: TRBD2
V: TRBV6-4
size: few
J: TRBJ2-2
DNA: TGTGCCAGCAGGGCGCGGGTGACTAGCGGGAGGGGAGCGAACACCGGGGAGCTGTTTTTT
CDR3: CASRARVTSGRGANTGELFF

D: TRBD2
V: TRBV7-2
size: few
J: TRBJ2-3
DNA: TGTGCCAGCAGCTTAATTGCGGGGGTCCGCACAGATACGCAGTATTTT
CDR3: CASSLIAGVRTDTQYF

D: NA
V: TRBV20-1
size: NA
J: TRBJ1-2
DNA: TGCAGTGCTAAGTACAGCGGCGGGAGAAGTGAGTTACCTAACTATGGCTACACCTTC
CDR3: CSAKYSGGRSELPNYGYTF

D: TRBD2
V: TRBV7-7
size: NA
J: TRBJ2-7
DNA: TGTGCCAGCAGTCCAGCGGGAGGGCCGGACGAGCAGTACTTC
CDR3: CASSPAGGPDEQYF

D: NA
V: TRBV7-9
size: few
J: TRBJ2-7
DNA: TGTGCCAGCAGCGGAGCGGGCGAGCAGTACTTC
CDR3: CASSGAGEQYF

D: TRBD2
V: TRBV2
size: few
J: TRBJ2-2
DNA: TGTGCCAGCAGTGAACGTGCGGGAGGCTCGAACACCGGGGAGCTGTTTTTT
CDR3: CASSERAGGSNTGELFF

D: NA
V: TRBV15
size: NA
J: TRBJ2-3
DNA: TGTGCCACCAGCAGAGACGGGATCCGCCGGGATACGCAGTATTTT
CDR3: CATSRDGIRRDTQYF

D: TRBD2
V: TRBV5-5
size: many
J: TRBJ2-2
DNA: TGTGCCAGCAGCTTTAGCGGGACGAACACCGGGGAGCTGTTTTTT
CDR3: CASSFSGTNTGELFF

D: NA
V: TRBV12-3/TRBV12-4
size: NA
J: TRBJ1-2
DNA: TGTGCCAGCAGCCAACACGACACGGACTATGGCTACACCTTC
CDR3: CASSQHDTDYGYTF

D: TRBD2
V: TRBV5-1
size: NA
J: TRBJ2-3
DNA: TGCGCCAGCAGCTTGGCCGGAGCGGGAGGTGGCACAGATACGCAGTATTTT
CDR3: CASSLAGAGGGTDTQYF

D: NA
V: TRBV6-1
size: many
J: TRBJ2-3
DNA: TGTGCCAGCAGTCCACGCCTCCTTCGCACAGATACGCAGTATTTT
CDR3: CASSPRLLRTDTQYF

D: TRBD2
V: TRBV6-2/TRBV6-3
size: NA
J: TRBJ2-1
DNA: TGTGCCAGCAGCCCGGCTTTTGTGATTGCGGGAGATGAGCAGTTCTTC
CDR3: CASSPAFVIAGDEQFF

D: NA
V: TRBV12-3/TRBV12-4
size: NA
J: TRBJ2-7
DNA: TGTGCCAGCAGTTCCTCCCTAGGTTCCTACGAGCAGTACTTC
CDR3: CASSSSLGSYEQYF

D: NA
V: TRBV7-6
size: NA
J: TRBJ1-1
DNA: TGTGCCAGCAGCTTAGTTGGGAGTGAAGCTTTCTTT
CDR3: CASSLVGSEAFF

D: NA
V: TRBV18
size: NA
J: TRBJ2-4
DNA: TGTGCCAGCTCACCGGACGAAAACATTCAGTACTTC
CDR3: CASSPDENIQYF

D: NA
V: TRBV20-1
size: NA
J: TRBJ2-5
DNA: TGCAGTGCTAATGGCGGAGGAGAGACCCAGTACTTC
CDR3: CSANGGGETQYF

D: TRBD2
V: TRBV9
size: few
J: TRBJ2-7
DNA: TGTGCCAGCAGCGTTAGTACTAGCGGGGACTACGAGCAGTACTTC
CDR3: CASSVSTSGDYEQYF

D: TRBD1
V: TRBV12-3/TRBV12-4
size: few
J: TRBJ2-2
DNA: TGTGCCAGCAGGCCGGGACAGGGGAACACCGGGGAGCTGTTTTTT
CDR3: CASRPGQGNTGELFF

D: NA
V: TRBV12-3/TRBV12-4
size: NA
J: TRBJ2-7
DNA: TGTGCCAGCAGGCCCCAGGCCCGGGGCGAGCAGTACTTC
CDR3: CASRPQARGEQYF

D: TRBD1
V: TRBV5-1
size: many
J: TRBJ2-5
DNA: TGCGCCAGCAGCATGGGACAGGGGGAAGAGACCCAGTACTTC
CDR3: CASSMGQGEETQYF

D: TRBD2
V: TRBV10-3
size: few
J: TRBJ2-5
DNA: TGTGCCATCAGTGAGTCGACTAGCCCCCTCGCCCCGTACTTC
CDR3: CAISESTSPLAPYF

D: NA
V: TRBV29-1
size: few
J: TRBJ2-1
DNA: TGCAGCGTTGAGGACCCTGCGGGACTCAATGAGCAGTTCTTC
CDR3: CSVEDPAGLNEQFF